The 2 T cell receptor beta chains reported below all come from one sample, sequenced in a study of tumor-infiltrating lymphocytes in primary liver carcinoma. The input was 450 to 550 ng total RNA; TCR beta cDNA was made from it with a constant-region primer. Generation of the TCR beta libraries relied on three nested multiplex PCR rounds using slightly modified ARM-PCR. Rounds one and two of PCR, each of 9 to 11 cycles, were primed with TRBV1-TRBV30 forward primers and a C-beta reverse primer. Each CDR3 protein gets one entry after TCRdb re-called the multiplex PCR reads with MiXCR. Of more than 75,000 distinct CDR3 sequences in the sample, roughly 72% are singletons; the top ten hold roughly a fifth. Both RNA and DNA were isolated together from roughly 20-30 mg of bulk tissue that had not been sorted. Sequenced: liver tumor tissue from sampling region 1. Subset defined: tumor region T1, superior pole. The receptors stem from a man aged 40-55 years with primary liver carcinoma and hepatitis B virus infection.

Details on this clonotype: The junction and the germline gene differ at one end; a read error may be behind it. The chain joins TRBV5-1 to TRBJ1-2; D unclear. This CDR3 contains 14 residues. The germline V gene has CDR1 SGHRS and CDR2 YFSETQ. For the CDR3, the DNA is TGCGCCAGCAGCTTCTCCAGATTCTACTATGGCCACACCTTC. Amino acids: CASSFSRFYYGHTF.

The chain has TRBV7-8 and TRBJ2-3; the match to TRBD2 covers 7 bases. CDR3 length: 16 amino acids. CDR1 is SGHVS, CDR2 FQNEAQ, per germline. DNA of the CDR3: TGTGTCAGTAGCTTAGCGGCGGGGGTAGCTCAGGCCACGCAGTATTTT. It specifies CVSSLAAGVAQATQYF.